This TCR beta chain was identified during a study of blood T cells in healthy people across ages. This clonotype has just a few counts. A second PCR of roughly 6 to 12 cycles used a sample-barcoded 5' primer and a J-beta primer mix. TCRdb redid the calling of the 5' RACE reads with MiXCR, one entry per CDR3 protein. The table has more than 650,000 distinct CDR3 sequences, roughly 24% seen once. V lost 5 bases and J 6 bases, leaving 11 bases between the germline ends. Germline V gene data show CDR1 as MNHNS and CDR2 as SASEGT. This CDR3 is built from 13 residues. These data were also reused for a study on T cells of mothers and their children.

The material sequenced was blood. This TCR was recovered from a boy aged 10-17 years in good health. This chain links TRBV6-1 with TRBJ1-5; D unclear. Here the CDR3 DNA reads TGTGCCAGCAGTTATGGGTGGGGTCAGCCCCAGCATTTT. Its protein product is CASSYGWGQPQHF.